This T cell receptor beta chain was sequenced in a study of shared clonotypes between healthy human individuals. Study-wide results and caveats: Estimated clonotype richness was generally higher in naive than memory subsets.

Sequenced by immunoSEQ multiplex PCR; TCRdb stores in-frame clones only, minus some. The table shows 1.5 million to 2.5 million clones, with about 95% occurring only once. A single count supports this clone. The antigen remains undetermined. Naive CD8 cells were CD45RO-negative, positively selected for CCR7, excluding terminally differentiated effector memory CD45RA+ cells. Material: naive CD8+ T cells sorted from blood. This clonotype was sampled from a young man in good health.

The CDR3 DNA sequence: TGTGCCAGCAGGGACGGAGCCTACAATGAGCAGTTCTTC. It yields the protein CASRDGAYNEQFF. This chain joins TRBV27 and TRBJ2-1; D is unclear. Germline V CDR1 and CDR2: MNHEY, SMNVEV (reference sequence). This CDR3 has 13 amino acids. V was clipped by 6 bases and J by 2 bases, with 8 bases between them.